This TCR beta chain was profiled in a study of identical twins. TCRdb independently ran MiXCR on the 5' RACE reads; one entry per CDR3 protein. The top ten clones hold 0.75% to 1% of a sample with around 680,000 distinct CDR3 sequences, 8.5% to 9% of them seen once. CDR3 length equals 14 residues. Germline V lookup: CDR1 DFQATT, CDR2 SNEGSKA (reference sequence). The V end lost 3 bases, the J end lost 0 bases, and 12 bases lay between the germline ends. This sample also belongs to another study, concerning yellow fever vaccine responses in identical twins.

The sequence derives from a woman in her late teens or twenties in good health. The sequenced material came from PBMCs. The V call is TRBV20-1, the J call TRBJ2-7; unclear D gene. CDR3 DNA: TGCAGTGCTAGTTCGGGCAGCTTCTCCTACGAGCAGTACTTC. Translating it yields CSASSGSFSYEQYF.